Presented here are 15 T cell receptor beta chains from one specimen sequenced in a study of CXCR3-negative and CXCR3-positive naive CD8 T cells. Study findings and constraints: CXCR3-positive naive cells carried more hydrophobic TRB CDR3s than CXCR3-negative naive cells did.

The antigens of these receptors remain unknown. UMI labels and 5' RACE were used to prepare the TRB cDNA libraries. Using the 5' RACE reads, TCRdb records one entry per CDR3 protein without DNA. In all, the sample yields about 6,800 distinct CDR3 sequences. The sequencing sample was made of naive CXCR3+ CD8+ T cells from blood. Subset here: CD45RO-CCR7+CD27+CD95- naive CD8+ T cells expressing CXCR3 (TNR3+). The receptors come from a human donor in good health. Some clones in this sample may be carry-over from other donors' samples.

This chain uses TRBV5-5 with TRBJ2-1; the D call from TCRdb, TRBD2, cannot be confirmed without DNA. Germline values: CDR1 SGHKS, CDR2 YYEKEE (reference sequence). CDR3 length: 12 amino acids. The CDR3 is CASSLGEGRMFF.

This clonotype is deemed medium-sized by its frequency. The rearrangement uses TRBV5-1 and TRBJ2-1. The CDR3 has 12 residues. Germline V CDR1 and CDR2: SGHRS, YFSETQ. CDR3 residues: CASSLSVNEQFF.

The gene calls are TRBV19 and TRBJ1-5; TCRdb returns TRBD1, unconfirmable since there is no DNA. The CDR3 consists of 15 residues. Germline V gene lookup returns CDR1 LNHDA and CDR2 SQIVND (reference sequence). CDR3 region: CASTPGQGLNQPQHF.

This clonotype is called medium-sized based on its frequency. V gene TRBV5-1 combines with J gene TRBJ1-1; the D gene TCRdb calls, TRBD1, cannot be checked with no DNA. The CDR3 runs 14 residues. CDR1 and CDR2 (germline): SGHRS, YFSETQ. CDR3 region: CASRSGTDGTEAFF.

V gene TRBV15 combines with J gene TRBJ2-1; TCRdb returns TRBD1, unconfirmable since there is no DNA. The CDR3 totals 18 residues. In germline, CDR1 is LNHNV, CDR2 YYDKDF (reference sequence). The CDR3 protein is CATSSIPHRTSPYNEQFF.

The rearrangement joins TRBV29-1 to TRBJ2-7; with no DNA, the TCRdb D assignment of TRBD1 cannot be verified. Germline CDR1 is SQVTM and CDR2 is ANQGSEA. The CDR3 totals 14 residues. CDR3 region: CSVEDRDRVREQYF.

This clonotype is medium-sized by frequency. The rearrangement uses TRBV29-1 and TRBJ2-7; the D call from TCRdb, TRBD2, cannot be confirmed without DNA. This CDR3 region has 17 residues. CDR1 SQVTM and CDR2 ANQGSEA come from the germline V gene. The CDR3: CSAVESSTSPSPHEQYF.

The chain uses TRBV6-2 or TRBV6-3 and TRBJ2-5; TCRdb's D gene call, TRBD2, goes unchecked for lack of DNA. The CDR3 sequence is 16 residues long. The germline CDR1 and CDR2 sequences are MNHEY and SVGEGT. The CDR3: CASSYRIGGGEETQYF.

Judged by frequency, this clonotype is medium-sized. The chain is built from TRBV9 and TRBJ2-4; TCRdb reports TRBD1, a call that lacks DNA to check it against. The CDR3 contains 16 residues. Germline CDR1 reads SGDLS; CDR2 reads YYNGEE. This chain's CDR3 is CASSKEGSGEKNIQYF.

In terms of frequency, this clonotype is medium-sized. This sequence joins TRBV6-5 and TRBJ2-1; TCRdb designates TRBD1, a call that cannot be tested without DNA. Looked up from germline, CDR1 is MNHEY and CDR2 is SVGAGI. The CDR3 loop spans 11 amino acids. The CDR3 loop is CASSPGTTEFF.

This clonotype is labeled medium-sized based on frequency. The chain is built from TRBV29-1 and TRBJ2-7; TCRdb gives TRBD2 as the D gene, but with no DNA this cannot be confirmed. The CDR3 contains 14 residues. Germline V CDR1 and CDR2: SQVTM, ANQGSEA. CDR3 protein: CSVFSAGPSYEQYF.

The rearrangement joins TRBV7-9 to TRBJ2-7; TCRdb designates TRBD1, a call that cannot be tested without DNA. CDR1 is SEHNR, CDR2 FQNEAQ, per germline (reference sequence). The CDR3 loop spans 16 amino acids. CDR3 residues: CASSLVRDRPSYEQYF.

This clonotype is deemed medium-sized by its frequency. V and J are TRBV6-5 and TRBJ1-1. This CDR3 has 14 residues. Per the germline V gene, CDR1 is MNHEY and CDR2 is SVGAGI. The CDR3 sequence: CASSYRDFNTEAFF.

The CDR3 sequence is CASSPDPYNEQFF. The J gene is TRBJ2-1, the V gene TRBV6-2 or TRBV6-3. The CDR3 is 13 amino acids. Germline lookup yields CDR1 MNHEY and CDR2 SVGEGT.

This clonotype ranks as medium-sized in terms of frequency. This rearrangement joins TRBV20-1 to TRBJ2-3; TCRdb picks TRBD1, but there is no DNA to check that call. Looked up from germline, CDR1 is DFQATT and CDR2 is SNEGSKA (reference sequence). This CDR3 has 15 amino acids. CDR3 loop: CSAREGQGDPDTQYF.